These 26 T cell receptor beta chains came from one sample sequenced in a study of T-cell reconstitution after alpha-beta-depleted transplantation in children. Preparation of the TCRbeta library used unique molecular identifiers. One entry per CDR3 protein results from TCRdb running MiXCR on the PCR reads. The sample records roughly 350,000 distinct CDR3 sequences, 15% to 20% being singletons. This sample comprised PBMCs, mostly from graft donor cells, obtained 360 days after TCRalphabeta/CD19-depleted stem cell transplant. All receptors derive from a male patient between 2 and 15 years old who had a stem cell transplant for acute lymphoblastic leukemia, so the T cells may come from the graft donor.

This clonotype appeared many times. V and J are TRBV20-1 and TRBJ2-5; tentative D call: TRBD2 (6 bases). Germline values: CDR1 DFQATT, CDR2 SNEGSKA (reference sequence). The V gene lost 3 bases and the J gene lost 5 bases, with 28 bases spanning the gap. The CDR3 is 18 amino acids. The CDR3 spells CSASRGSLGFERRETQYF. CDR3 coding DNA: TGCAGTGCTAGTCGGGGGAGTCTGGGGTTTGAACGTAGGGAGACCCAGTACTTC.

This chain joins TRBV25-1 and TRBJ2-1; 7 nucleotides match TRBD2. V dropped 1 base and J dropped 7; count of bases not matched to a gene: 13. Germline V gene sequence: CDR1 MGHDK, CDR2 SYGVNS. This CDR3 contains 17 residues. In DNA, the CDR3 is TGTGCCAGCAGTGAATGGGGCGGGAGAGAGGAAGGGAATGAGCAGTTCTTC. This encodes CASSEWGGREEGNEQFF.

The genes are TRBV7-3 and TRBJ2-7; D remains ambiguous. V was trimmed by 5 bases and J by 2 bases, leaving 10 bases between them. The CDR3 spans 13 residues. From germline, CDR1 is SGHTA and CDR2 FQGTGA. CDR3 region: CASSTDGTYEQYF. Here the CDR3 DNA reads TGTGCCAGCAGCACTGACGGCACCTACGAGCAGTACTTC.

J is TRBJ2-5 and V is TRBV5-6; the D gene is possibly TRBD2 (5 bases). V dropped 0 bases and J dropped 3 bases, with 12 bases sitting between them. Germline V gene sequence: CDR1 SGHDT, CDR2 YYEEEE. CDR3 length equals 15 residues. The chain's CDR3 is CASSLGRWQEETQYF. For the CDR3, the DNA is TGTGCCAGCAGCTTGGGGAGGTGGCAGGAAGAGACCCAGTACTTC.

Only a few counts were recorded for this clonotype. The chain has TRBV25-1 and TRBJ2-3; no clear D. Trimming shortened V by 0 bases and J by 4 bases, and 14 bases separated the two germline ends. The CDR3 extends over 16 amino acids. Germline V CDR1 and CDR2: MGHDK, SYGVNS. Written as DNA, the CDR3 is TGTGCCAGCAGTGAATATACCGGGCCCCCTCCAGATACGCAGTATTTT. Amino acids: CASSEYTGPPPDTQYF.

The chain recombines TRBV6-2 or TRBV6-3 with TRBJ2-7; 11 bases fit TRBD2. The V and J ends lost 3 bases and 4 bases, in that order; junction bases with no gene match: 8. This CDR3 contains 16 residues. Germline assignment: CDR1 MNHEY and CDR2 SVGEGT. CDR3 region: CASSYGKTSGIYEQYF. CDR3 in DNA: TGTGCCAGCAGTTATGGAAAGACTAGCGGGATTTACGAGCAGTACTTC.

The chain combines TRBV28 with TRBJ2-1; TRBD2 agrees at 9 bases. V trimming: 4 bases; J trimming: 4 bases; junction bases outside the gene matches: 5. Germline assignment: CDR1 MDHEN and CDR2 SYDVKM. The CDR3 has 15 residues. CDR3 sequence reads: CASSSRTSVYNEQFF. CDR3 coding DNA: TGTGCCAGCAGTTCCCGGACTAGCGTATACAATGAGCAGTTCTTC. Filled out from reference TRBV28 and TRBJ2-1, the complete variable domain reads DVKVTQSSRYLVKRTGEKVFLECVQDMDHENMFWYRQDPGLGLRLIYFSYDVKMKEKGDIPEGYSVSREKKERFSLILESASTNQTSMYLCASSSRTSVYNEQFFGPGTRLTVL.

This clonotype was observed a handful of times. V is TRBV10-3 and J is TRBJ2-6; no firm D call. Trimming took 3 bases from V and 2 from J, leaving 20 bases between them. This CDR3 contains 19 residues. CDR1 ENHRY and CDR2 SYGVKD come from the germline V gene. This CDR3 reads CAISDPQGSPRPGANVLTF. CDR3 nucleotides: TGTGCCATCAGTGACCCACAAGGGTCCCCTCGCCCTGGGGCCAACGTCCTGACTTTC.

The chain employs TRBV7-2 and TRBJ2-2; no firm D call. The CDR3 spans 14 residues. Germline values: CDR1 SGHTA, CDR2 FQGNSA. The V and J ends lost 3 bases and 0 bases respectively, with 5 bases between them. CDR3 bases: TGTGCCAGCAGCTTCTTCTCGAACACCGGGGAGCTGTTTTTT. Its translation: CASSFFSNTGELFF.

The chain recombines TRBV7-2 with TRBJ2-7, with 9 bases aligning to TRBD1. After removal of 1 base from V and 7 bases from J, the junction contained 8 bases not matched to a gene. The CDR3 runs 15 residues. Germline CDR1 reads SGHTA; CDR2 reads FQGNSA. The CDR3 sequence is CASSLDPNRGREQYF. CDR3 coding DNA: TGTGCCAGCAGCTTAGACCCCAACAGGGGGCGAGAGCAGTACTTC. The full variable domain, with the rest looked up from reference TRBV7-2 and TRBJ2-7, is GAGVSQSPSNKVTEKGKDVELRCDPISGHTALYWYRQSLGQGLEFLIYFQGNSAPDKSGLPSDRFSAERTGGSVSTLTIQRTQQEDSAVYLCASSLDPNRGREQYFGPGTRLTVT.

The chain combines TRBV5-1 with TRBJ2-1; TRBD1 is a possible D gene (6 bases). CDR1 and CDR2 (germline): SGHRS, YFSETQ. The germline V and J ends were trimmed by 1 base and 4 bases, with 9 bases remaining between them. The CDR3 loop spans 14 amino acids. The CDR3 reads CASSLQGIYNEQFF. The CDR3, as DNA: TGCGCCAGCAGCTTGCAGGGGATTTACAATGAGCAGTTCTTC.

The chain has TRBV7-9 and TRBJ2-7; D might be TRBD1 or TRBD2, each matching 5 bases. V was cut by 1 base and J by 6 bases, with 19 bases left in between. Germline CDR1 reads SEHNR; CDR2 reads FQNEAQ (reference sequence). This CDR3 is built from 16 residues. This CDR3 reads CASSLGSGQGVGEQYF. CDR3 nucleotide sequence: TGTGCCAGCAGCTTAGGGTCTGGCCAGGGAGTTGGCGAGCAGTACTTC.

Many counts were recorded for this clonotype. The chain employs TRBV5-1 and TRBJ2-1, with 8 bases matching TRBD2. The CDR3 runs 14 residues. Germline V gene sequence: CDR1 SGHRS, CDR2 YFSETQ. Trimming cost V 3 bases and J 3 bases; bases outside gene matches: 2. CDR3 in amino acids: CASSWGLDYNEQFF. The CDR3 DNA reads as TGCGCCAGCAGCTGGGGACTAGACTACAATGAGCAGTTCTTC.

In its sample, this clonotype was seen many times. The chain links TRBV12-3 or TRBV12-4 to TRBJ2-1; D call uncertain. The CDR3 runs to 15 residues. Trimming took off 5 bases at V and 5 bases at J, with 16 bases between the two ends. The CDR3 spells CASSPLADPNNEQFF. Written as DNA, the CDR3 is TGTGCCAGCAGTCCTCTGGCCGACCCGAACAATGAGCAGTTCTTC.

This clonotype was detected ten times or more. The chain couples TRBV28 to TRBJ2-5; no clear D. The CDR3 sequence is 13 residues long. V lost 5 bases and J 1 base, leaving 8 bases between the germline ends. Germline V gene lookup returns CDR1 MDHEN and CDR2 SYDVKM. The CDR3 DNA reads TGTGCCAGCAGTAGAACAGCCCAAGAGACCCAGTACTTC. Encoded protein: CASSRTAQETQYF.

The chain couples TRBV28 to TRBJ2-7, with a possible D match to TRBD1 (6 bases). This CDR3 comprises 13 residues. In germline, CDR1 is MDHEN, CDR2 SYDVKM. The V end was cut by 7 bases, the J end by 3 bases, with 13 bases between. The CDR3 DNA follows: TGTGCCAGCACCCTGGGACACCTCTACGAGCAGTACTTC. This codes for CASTLGHLYEQYF.

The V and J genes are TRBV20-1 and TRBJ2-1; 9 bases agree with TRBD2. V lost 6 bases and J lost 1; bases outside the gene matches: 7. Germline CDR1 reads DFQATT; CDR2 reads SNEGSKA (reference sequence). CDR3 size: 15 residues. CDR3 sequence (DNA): TGCAGTGCCAGTAGCGGGAGAGCTTCCTACAATGAGCAGTTCTTC. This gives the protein CSASSGRASYNEQFF.

CDR3 region: CASSLRGVAASYEQYF. The CDR3 nucleotides read TGTGCCAGCAGCTTACGGGGGGTAGCGGCGTCCTACGAGCAGTACTTC. The gene calls are TRBV7-9 and TRBJ2-7, with 7 bases lining up with TRBD2. The CDR3 runs 16 residues. Looked up from germline, CDR1 is SEHNR and CDR2 is FQNEAQ (reference sequence). The V segment lost 2 bases and the J segment 1 base; nucleotides outside the gene matches: 8.

Here the CDR3 reads CASSPGTLQGGEKLFF. In nucleotides, the CDR3 is TGTGCCAGCAGCCCCGGGACGCTACAAGGGGGAGAAAAACTGTTTTTT. This chain connects TRBV27 to TRBJ1-4, with TRBD1 as a possible D gene (6 bases). Germline CDR1 MNHEY, CDR2 SMNVEV (reference sequence). The CDR3 is 16 amino acids. V lost 6 bases to trimming and J lost 8 bases, with 22 bases between them.

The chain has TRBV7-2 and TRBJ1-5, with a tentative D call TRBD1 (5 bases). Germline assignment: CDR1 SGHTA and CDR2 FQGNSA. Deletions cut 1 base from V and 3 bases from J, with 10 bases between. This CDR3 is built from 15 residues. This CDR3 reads CASSLGRGPNQPQHF. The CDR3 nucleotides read TGTGCCAGCAGCTTAGGAAGGGGCCCCAATCAGCCCCAGCATTTT. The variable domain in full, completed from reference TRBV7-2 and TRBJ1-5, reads GAGVSQSPSNKVTEKGKDVELRCDPISGHTALYWYRQSLGQGLEFLIYFQGNSAPDKSGLPSDRFSAERTGGSVSTLTIQRTQQEDSAVYLCASSLGRGPNQPQHFGDGTRLSIL.

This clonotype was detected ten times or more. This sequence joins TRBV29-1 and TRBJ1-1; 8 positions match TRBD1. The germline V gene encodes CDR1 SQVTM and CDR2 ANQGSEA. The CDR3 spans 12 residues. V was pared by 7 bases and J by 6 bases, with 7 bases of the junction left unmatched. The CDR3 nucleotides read TGCAGCGCCGAACAGGGGGTGGCTGAAGCTTTCTTT. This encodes CSAEQGVAEAFF.

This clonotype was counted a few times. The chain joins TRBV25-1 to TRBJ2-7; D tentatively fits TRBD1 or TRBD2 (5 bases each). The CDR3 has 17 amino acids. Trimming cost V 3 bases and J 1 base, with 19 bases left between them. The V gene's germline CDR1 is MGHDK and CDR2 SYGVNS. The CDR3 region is CASSEEVGQGISYEQYF. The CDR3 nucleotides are TGTGCCAGCAGTGAGGAGGTGGGGCAGGGAATTTCCTACGAGCAGTACTTC.

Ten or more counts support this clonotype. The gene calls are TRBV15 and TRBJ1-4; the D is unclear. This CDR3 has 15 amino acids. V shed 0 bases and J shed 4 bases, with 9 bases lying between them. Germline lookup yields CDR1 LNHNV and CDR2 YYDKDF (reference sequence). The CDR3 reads CATSRDPGLNEKLFF. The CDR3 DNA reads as TGTGCCACCAGCAGAGACCCCGGCCTTAATGAAAAACTGTTTTTT.

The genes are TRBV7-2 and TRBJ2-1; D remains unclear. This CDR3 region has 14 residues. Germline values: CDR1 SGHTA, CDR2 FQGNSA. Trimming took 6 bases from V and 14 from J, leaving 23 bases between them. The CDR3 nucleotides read TGTGCCAGCAGTTCACACCCCGGACCCCTGATGGAGTTCTTC. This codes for CASSSHPGPLMEFF.

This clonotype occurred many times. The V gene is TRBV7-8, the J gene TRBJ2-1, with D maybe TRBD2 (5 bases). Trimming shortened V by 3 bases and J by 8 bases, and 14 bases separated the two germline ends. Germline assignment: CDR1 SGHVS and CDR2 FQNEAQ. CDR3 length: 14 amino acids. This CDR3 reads CASSLETNRDEQFF. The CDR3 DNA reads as TGTGCCAGCAGCTTGGAGACTAACCGCGATGAGCAGTTCTTC. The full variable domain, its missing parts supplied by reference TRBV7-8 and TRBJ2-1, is GAGVSQSPRYKVAKRGQDVALRCDPISGHVSLFWYQQALGQGPEFLTYFQNEAQLDKSGLPSDRFFAERPEGSVSTLKIQRTQQEDSAVYLCASSLETNRDEQFFGPGTRLTVL.

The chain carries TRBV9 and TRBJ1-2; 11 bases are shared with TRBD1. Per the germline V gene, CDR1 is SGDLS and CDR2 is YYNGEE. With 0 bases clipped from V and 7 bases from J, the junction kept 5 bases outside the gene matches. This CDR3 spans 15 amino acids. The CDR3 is CASSVGWTGGGGYTF. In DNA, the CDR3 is TGTGCCAGCAGCGTAGGGTGGACAGGGGGCGGTGGCTACACCTTC.